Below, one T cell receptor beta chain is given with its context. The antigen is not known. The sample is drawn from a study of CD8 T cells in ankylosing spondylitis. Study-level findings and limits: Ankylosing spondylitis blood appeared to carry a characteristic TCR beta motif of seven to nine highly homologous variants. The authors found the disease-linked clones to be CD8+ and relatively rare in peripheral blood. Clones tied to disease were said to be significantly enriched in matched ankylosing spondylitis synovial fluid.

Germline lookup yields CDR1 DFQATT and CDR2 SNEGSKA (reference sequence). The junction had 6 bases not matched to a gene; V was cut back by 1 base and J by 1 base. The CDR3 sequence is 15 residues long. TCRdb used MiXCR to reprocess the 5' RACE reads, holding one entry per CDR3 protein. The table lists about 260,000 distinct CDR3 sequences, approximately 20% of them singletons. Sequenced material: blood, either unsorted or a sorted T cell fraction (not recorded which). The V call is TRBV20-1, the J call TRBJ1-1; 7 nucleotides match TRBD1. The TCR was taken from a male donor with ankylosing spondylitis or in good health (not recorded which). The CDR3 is CSARARQGTNTEAFF. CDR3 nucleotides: TGCAGTGCTAGAGCCCGACAGGGAACGAACACTGAAGCTTTCTTT.